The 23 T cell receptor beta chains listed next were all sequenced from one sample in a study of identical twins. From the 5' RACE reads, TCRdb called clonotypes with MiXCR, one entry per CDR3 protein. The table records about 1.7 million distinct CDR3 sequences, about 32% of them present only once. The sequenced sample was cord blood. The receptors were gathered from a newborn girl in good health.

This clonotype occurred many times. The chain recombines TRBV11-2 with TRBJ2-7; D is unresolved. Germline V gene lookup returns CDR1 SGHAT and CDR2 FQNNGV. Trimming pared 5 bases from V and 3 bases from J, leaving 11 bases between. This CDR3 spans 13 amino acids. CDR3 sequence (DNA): TGTGCCAGCAGCCCCGTCGCGTTCTACGAGCAGTACTTC. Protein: CASSPVAFYEQYF.

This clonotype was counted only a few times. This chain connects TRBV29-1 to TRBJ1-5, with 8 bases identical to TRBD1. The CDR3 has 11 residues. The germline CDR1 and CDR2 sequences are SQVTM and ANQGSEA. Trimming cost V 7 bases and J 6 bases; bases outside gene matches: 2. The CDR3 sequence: CSAGQGQPQHF. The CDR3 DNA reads TGCAGCGCAGGACAGGGTCAGCCCCAGCATTTT. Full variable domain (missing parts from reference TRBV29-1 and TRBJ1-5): SAVISQKPSRDICQRGTSLTIQCQVDSQVTMMFWYRQQPGQSLTLIATANQGSEATYESGFVIDKFPISRPNLTFSTLTVSNMSPEDSSIYLCSAGQGQPQHFGDGTRLSIL.

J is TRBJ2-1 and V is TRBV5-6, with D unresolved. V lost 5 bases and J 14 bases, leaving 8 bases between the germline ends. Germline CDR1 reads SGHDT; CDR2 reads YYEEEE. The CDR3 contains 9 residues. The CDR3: CASRPLEFF. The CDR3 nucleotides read TGTGCCAGCAGGCCCCTTGAGTTCTTC.

CDR3 loop: CASSPYGRPSYEQYF. The CDR3 nucleotides are TGTGCCAGCAGCCCATACGGGCGGCCCTCCTACGAGCAGTACTTC. The chain combines TRBV6-2 or TRBV6-3 with TRBJ2-7; D uncertain. V was shortened by 6 bases and J by 0 bases, with 15 bases between the two germline ends. There are 15 residues in the CDR3. Germline V CDR1 and CDR2: MNHEY, SVGEGT.

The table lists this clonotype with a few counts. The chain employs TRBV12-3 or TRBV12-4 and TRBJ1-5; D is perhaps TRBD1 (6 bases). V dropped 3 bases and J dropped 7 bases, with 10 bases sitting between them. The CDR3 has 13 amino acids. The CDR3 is CASSLGARQPQHF. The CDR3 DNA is TGTGCCAGCAGTTTGGGGGCCCGACAGCCCCAGCATTTT.

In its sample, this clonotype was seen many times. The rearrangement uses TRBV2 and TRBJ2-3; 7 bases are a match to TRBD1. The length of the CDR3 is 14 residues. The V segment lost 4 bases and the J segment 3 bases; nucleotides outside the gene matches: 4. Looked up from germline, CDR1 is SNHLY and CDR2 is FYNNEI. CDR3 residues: CASSATGWTDTQYF. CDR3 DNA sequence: TGTGCCAGCAGTGCGACAGGGTGGACAGATACGCAGTATTTT.

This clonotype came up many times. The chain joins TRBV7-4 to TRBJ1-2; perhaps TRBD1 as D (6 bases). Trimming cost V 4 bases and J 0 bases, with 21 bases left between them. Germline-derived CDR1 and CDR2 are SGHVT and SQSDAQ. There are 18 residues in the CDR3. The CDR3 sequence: CASSCSPHIQGANYGYTF. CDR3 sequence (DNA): TGTGCCAGCAGCTGTTCGCCCCATATACAGGGAGCTAACTATGGCTACACCTTC.

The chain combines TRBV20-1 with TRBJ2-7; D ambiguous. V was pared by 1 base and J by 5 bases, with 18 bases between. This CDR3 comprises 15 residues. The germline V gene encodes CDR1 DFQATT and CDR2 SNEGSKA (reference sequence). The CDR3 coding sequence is TGCAGTGCTAGAGTTCCTGCGGTCTCGCTAAACGAGCAGTACTTC. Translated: CSARVPAVSLNEQYF.

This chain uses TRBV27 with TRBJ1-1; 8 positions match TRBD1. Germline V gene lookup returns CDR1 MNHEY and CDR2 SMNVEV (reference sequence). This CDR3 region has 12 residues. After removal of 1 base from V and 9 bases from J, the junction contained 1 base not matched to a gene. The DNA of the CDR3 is TGTGCCAGCAGTTTATACAGGGGGAAAGCTTTCTTT. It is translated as CASSLYRGKAFF.

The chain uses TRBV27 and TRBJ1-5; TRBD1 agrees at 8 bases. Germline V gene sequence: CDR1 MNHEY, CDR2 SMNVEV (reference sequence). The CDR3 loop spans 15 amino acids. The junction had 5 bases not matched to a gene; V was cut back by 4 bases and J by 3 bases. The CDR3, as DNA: TGTGCCAGCAGTTCCAGGGGGCTAGACAATCAGCCCCAGCATTTT. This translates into CASSSRGLDNQPQHF.

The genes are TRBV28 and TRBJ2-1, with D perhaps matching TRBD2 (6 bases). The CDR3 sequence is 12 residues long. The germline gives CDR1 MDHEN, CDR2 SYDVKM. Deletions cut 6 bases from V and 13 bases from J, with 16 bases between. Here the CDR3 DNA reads TGTGCCAGCAGCCTAGGGGCGGGGATACAGTTCTTC. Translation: CASSLGAGIQFF.

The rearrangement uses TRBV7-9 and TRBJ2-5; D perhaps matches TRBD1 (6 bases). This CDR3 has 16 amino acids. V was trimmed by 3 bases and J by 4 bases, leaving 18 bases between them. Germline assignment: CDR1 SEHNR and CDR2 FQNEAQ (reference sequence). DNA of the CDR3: TGTGCCAGCAGCTTGGTTAACGGCGGCAGGGGAGAGACCCAGTACTTC. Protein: CASSLVNGGRGETQYF.

The chain's CDR3 is CAWSLRSHYEQYF. The CDR3 region has the DNA TGTGCCTGGAGTTTGAGGTCCCACTACGAGCAGTACTTC. This chain connects TRBV30 to TRBJ2-7; D not certain. V was cut by 2 bases and J by 3 bases, with 11 bases left in between. This CDR3 contains 13 residues. The V gene's germline CDR1 is GTSNPN and CDR2 SVGIG (reference sequence).

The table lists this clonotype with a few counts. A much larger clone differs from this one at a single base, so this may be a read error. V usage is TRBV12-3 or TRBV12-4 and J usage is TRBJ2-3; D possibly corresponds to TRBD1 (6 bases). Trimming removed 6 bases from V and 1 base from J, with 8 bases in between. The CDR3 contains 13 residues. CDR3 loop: CASRPGGTDTQYF. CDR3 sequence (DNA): TGTGCCAGCAGGCCAGGGGGCACAGATACGCAGTATTTT.

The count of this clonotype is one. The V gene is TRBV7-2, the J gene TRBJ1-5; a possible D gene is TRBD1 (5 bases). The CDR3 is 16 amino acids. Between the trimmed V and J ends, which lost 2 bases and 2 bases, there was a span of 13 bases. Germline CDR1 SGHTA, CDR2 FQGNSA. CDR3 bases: TGTGCCAGCAGCTTATCACAGGTGATGGGCAATCAGCCCCAGCATTTT. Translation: CASSLSQVMGNQPQHF.

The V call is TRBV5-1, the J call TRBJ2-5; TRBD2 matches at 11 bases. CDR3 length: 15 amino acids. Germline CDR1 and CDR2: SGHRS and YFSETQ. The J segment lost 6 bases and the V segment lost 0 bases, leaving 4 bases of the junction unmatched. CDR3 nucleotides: TGCGCCAGCAGCTTGGGACTAGCGGGAAGACAGACCCAGTACTTC. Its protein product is CASSLGLAGRQTQYF.

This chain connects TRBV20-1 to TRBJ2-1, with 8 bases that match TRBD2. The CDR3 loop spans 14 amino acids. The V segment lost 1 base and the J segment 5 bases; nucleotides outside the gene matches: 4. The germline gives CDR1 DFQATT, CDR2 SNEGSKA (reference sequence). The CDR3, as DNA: TGCAGTGCTAGAGGGGTAGCGGGGCACAATGAGCAGTTCTTC. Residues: CSARGVAGHNEQFF.

The CDR3 DNA follows: TGTGCTAGTGGTTTGGGGGGGGGGTCAGGGAATGAGCAGTTCTTC. It encodes CASGLGGGSGNEQFF. This chain joins TRBV12-5 and TRBJ2-1, with 7 nucleotides matching TRBD2. Losses at the gene ends were 1 base for V and 7 bases for J; bases not matched to a gene: 7. This CDR3 is 15 amino acids long. Per germline, CDR1 LGHNT and CDR2 FRNRAP.

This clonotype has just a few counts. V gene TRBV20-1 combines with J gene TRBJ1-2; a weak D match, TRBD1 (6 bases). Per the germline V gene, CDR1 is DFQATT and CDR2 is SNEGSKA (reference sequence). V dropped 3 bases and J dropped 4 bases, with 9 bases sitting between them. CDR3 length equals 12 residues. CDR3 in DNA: TGCAGTGCTAGGGACAGAACCTATGGCTACACCTTC. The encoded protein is CSARDRTYGYTF.

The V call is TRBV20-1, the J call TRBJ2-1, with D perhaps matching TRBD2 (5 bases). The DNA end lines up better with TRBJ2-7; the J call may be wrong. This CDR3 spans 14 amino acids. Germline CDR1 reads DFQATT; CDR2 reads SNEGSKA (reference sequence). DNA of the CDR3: TGCAGTGCTAGCGGGATAAGCTCCTACAATGAGCAGTACTTC. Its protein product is CSASGISSYNEQYF.

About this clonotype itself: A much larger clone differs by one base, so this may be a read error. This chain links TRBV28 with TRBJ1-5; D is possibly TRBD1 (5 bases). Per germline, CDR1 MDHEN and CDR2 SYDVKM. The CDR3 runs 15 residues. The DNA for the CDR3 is TGTGCCAGCAGTTCTCAGGGATATAGCAATCAGCCCCGGCATTTT. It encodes CASSSQGYSNQPRHF.

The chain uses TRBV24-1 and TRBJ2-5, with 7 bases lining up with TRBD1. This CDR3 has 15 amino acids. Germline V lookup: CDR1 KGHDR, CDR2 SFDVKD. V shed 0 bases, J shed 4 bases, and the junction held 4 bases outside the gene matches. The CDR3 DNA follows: TGTGCCACCAGTGATTTGAGGGGGCCCCGAGAGACCCAGTACTTC. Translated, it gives CATSDLRGPRETQYF.

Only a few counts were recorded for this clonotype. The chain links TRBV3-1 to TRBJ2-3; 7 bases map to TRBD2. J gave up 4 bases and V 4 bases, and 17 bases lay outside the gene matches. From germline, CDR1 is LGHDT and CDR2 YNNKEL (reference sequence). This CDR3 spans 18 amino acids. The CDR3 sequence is CASSPDVFGGSGADTQYF. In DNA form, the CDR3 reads TGTGCCAGCAGCCCAGACGTCTTTGGCGGGAGTGGAGCAGATACGCAGTATTTT.